The text below deals with one TCR beta chain. One entry per CDR3 protein results from TCRdb running MiXCR on the 5' RACE reads. This sample yields 300,000 to 400,000 distinct CDR3 sequences, of which around 12% are seen a single time; around 6.9% belongs to the top ten. The data belong to a study of identical twins. V shed 0 bases and J 11 bases; nucleotides not matched to a gene: 3. CDR3 length equals 12 residues. In germline, CDR1 is SQVTM, CDR2 ANQGSEA. These data were also reused for a study on yellow fever vaccine responses in identical twins.

This TCR derives from a young woman in good health. Sequences were obtained from CD8+ T cells sorted from blood. The V call is TRBV29-1, the J call TRBJ1-4, with 7 positions matching TRBD1. The CDR3, as DNA: TGCAGCGTTGAAGATGGCAGGGGGAAACTGTTTTTT. Protein sequence: CSVEDGRGKLFF.